These 22 T cell receptor beta chains were all obtained from the same sample, sequenced in a study of shared clonotypes between healthy human individuals. The repertoire was sequenced with immunoSEQ multiplex PCR; TCRdb's copy has only in-frame clones and lacks some. This sample has roughly 500,000 clones, with around 96% found just once. Sequencing was done on a sample of naive CD4+ T cells sorted from blood. Subset of the sample: CD45RA+ positively selected. The receptors originated from a woman in her thirties in good health.

The chain joins TRBV28 to TRBJ2-7, with D tentatively TRBD1 (7 bases). Trimming pared 3 bases from V and 0 bases from J, leaving 9 bases between. Germline V lookup: CDR1 MDHEN, CDR2 SYDVKM. The CDR3 is made up of 14 amino acids. Here the CDR3 reads CASSFRGVSYEQYF. CDR3 DNA: TGTGCCAGCAGTTTCAGGGGGGTCTCCTACGAGCAGTACTTC.

This chain uses TRBV9 with TRBJ2-3; the D is unclear. CDR1 is SGDLS, CDR2 YYNGEE, per germline. The V end lost 4 bases, the J end lost 2 bases, and 5 bases lay between the germline ends. The CDR3 sequence is 12 residues long. The CDR3 reads CASSPPTDTQYF. The CDR3 DNA reads as TGTGCCAGCAGCCCCCCCACAGATACGCAGTATTTT.

The V gene is TRBV10-3, the J gene TRBJ2-4; D might be TRBD1 (5 bases). This CDR3 region has 15 residues. Germline loops: CDR1 ENHRY, CDR2 SYGVKD. The V end lost 2 bases, the J end lost 4 bases, and 12 bases lay between the germline ends. The CDR3 reads CAISEEQAAKNIQYF. The CDR3 region has the DNA TGTGCCATCAGTGAGGAACAGGCTGCGAAAAACATTCAGTACTTC.

The chain uses TRBV7-8 and TRBJ1-5, with D perhaps TRBD1 (5 bases). V was pared by 5 bases and J by 4 bases, with 18 bases between. Germline V lookup: CDR1 SGHVS, CDR2 FQNEAQ. The CDR3 sequence is 16 residues long. The CDR3, as DNA: TGTGCCAGCAGCCCCTCCCATGGGACGGAGAATCAGCCCCAGCATTTT. It codes for CASSPSHGTENQPQHF.

V gene TRBV10-3 combines with J gene TRBJ2-1, with D possibly matching TRBD1 (6 bases). Germline CDR1 is ENHRY and CDR2 is SYGVKD. Trimming removed 10 bases from V and 6 bases from J, with 19 bases in between. This CDR3 is 14 amino acids long. Here the CDR3 reads CASLTPDSFNEQFF. The CDR3 coding sequence is TGTGCCAGCCTGACTCCGGACAGTTTCAATGAGCAGTTCTTC.

The V call is TRBV2, the J call TRBJ1-1, with a tentative D call TRBD1 (6 bases). This CDR3 comprises 14 residues. Trimming took 6 bases from V and 5 from J, leaving 16 bases between them. CDR1 is SNHLY, CDR2 FYNNEI, per germline. The CDR3 is CASSSGQSWTEAFF. CDR3 DNA sequence: TGTGCCAGCAGCTCGGGACAATCGTGGACTGAAGCTTTCTTT.

The V and J genes are TRBV5-1 and TRBJ2-5; D is tentatively TRBD1 or TRBD2 (6 bases each). The V gene lost 5 bases and the J gene lost 2 bases, with 16 bases spanning the gap. The CDR3 length is 15 residues. CDR1 is SGHRS, CDR2 YFSETQ, per germline. Here the CDR3 reads CASRAGWGQQETQYF. The CDR3 coding sequence is TGCGCCAGCAGGGCGGGATGGGGGCAGCAAGAGACCCAGTACTTC.

The rearrangement links TRBV11-2 to TRBJ2-1; the D gene is possibly TRBD1 (5 bases). The CDR3 is 16 amino acids. From germline, CDR1 is SGHAT and CDR2 FQNNGV. The ends were cut back, 1 base at V and 2 bases at J, with 12 bases in the middle. The CDR3 loop reads CASSLGRQGAYNEQFF. As DNA, the CDR3 is TGTGCCAGCAGCTTAGGCAGGCAGGGCGCCTACAATGAGCAGTTCTTC.

The chain combines TRBV5-3 with TRBJ1-2; 7 bases align to TRBD1. TRBV5-3 is an ORF, with its function uncertain. The CDR3 has 15 amino acids. The trim removed 4 bases at V and 3 bases at J, leaving 9 bases unmatched. The CDR3 nucleotides are TGTGCCAGAAGCAGCCCCCTAGGACAGGACTATGGCTACACCTTC. This encodes CARSSPLGQDYGYTF.

This chain connects TRBV28 to TRBJ2-3; 10 positions agree with TRBD2. The germline V gene encodes CDR1 MDHEN and CDR2 SYDVKM. The CDR3 has 15 residues. With V trimmed by 5 bases and J by 3 bases, 5 bases remained unmatched. CDR3 protein: CASSVTSGITDTQYF. In nucleotides, the CDR3 is TGTGCCAGCAGTGTAACTAGCGGGATTACAGATACGCAGTATTTT. The full variable domain, completed using reference TRBV28 and TRBJ2-3, is DVKVTQSSRYLVKRTGEKVFLECVQDMDHENMFWYRQDPGLGLRLIYFSYDVKMKEKGDIPEGYSVSREKKERFSLILESASTNQTSMYLCASSVTSGITDTQYFGPGTRLTVL.

The chain links TRBV18 to TRBJ2-1; D perhaps matches TRBD2 (6 bases). V was cut by 4 bases and J by 9 bases, with 16 bases left in between. The CDR3 has 14 residues. Germline V CDR1 and CDR2: KGHSH, LQKENI. CDR3: CASSQTGTDIEQFF. The CDR3, as DNA: TGTGCCAGCTCACAAACGGGGACTGACATTGAGCAGTTCTTC.

V is TRBV27 and J is TRBJ2-7; the match to TRBD1 covers 7 bases. Looked up from germline, CDR1 is MNHEY and CDR2 is SMNVEV (reference sequence). Trimming cost V 4 bases and J 3 bases; bases outside gene matches: 6. This CDR3 spans 14 amino acids. This CDR3 reads CASSSTGEGYEQYF. In DNA form, the CDR3 reads TGTGCCAGCAGTTCAACAGGGGAAGGCTACGAGCAGTACTTC.

V and J are TRBV7-9 and TRBJ2-1; TRBD2 might be the D (5 bases). V was shortened by 5 bases and J by 8 bases, with 10 bases between the two germline ends. Germline CDR1 SEHNR, CDR2 FQNEAQ (reference sequence). The CDR3 is 12 residues long. The CDR3 coding sequence is TGTGCCAGCAGCGCTCCCGGGGATGAGCAGTTCTTC. This codes for CASSAPGDEQFF.

This chain uses TRBV4-1 with TRBJ2-1; D remains ambiguous. V shed 0 bases and J shed 4 bases, with 7 bases lying between them. CDR1 is MGHRA, CDR2 YSYEKL, per germline. This CDR3 comprises 14 residues. CDR3 nucleotide sequence: TGCGCCAGCAGCCAAGAAGATCTTTACAATGAGCAGTTCTTC. This codes for CASSQEDLYNEQFF.

This rearrangement joins TRBV5-1 to TRBJ1-2, with D perhaps TRBD1 (6 bases). Germline loops: CDR1 SGHRS, CDR2 YFSETQ. This CDR3 region has 13 residues. With 3 bases removed from V and 8 bases from J, the gap between germline ends came to 14 bases. The CDR3 DNA sequence: TGCGCCAGCAGCTCGGGAGGGGGTTACGGCTACACCTTC. Translated: CASSSGGGYGYTF.

The chain joins TRBV7-9 to TRBJ2-1, with 12 bases matching TRBD2. CDR3 size: 17 residues. Germline V gene data show CDR1 as SEHNR and CDR2 as FQNEAQ (reference sequence). The trim removed 5 bases at V and 10 bases at J, leaving 15 bases unmatched. The CDR3 spells CASSATVRTSGIMEQFF. The CDR3 DNA sequence: TGTGCCAGCAGCGCGACGGTTAGGACTAGCGGGATCATGGAGCAGTTCTTC.

J is TRBJ2-5 and V is TRBV4-2, with TRBD2 matching over 8 bases. The CDR3 runs 17 residues. V dropped 1 base and J dropped 1; count of bases not matched to a gene: 8. Germline V gene lookup returns CDR1 LGHNA and CDR2 YNFKEQ. CDR3 sequence reads: CASSQGQGSGAQETQYF. The DNA for the CDR3 is TGTGCCAGCAGCCAAGGACAAGGTAGCGGGGCCCAAGAGACCCAGTACTTC.

J is TRBJ2-7 and V is TRBV2; maybe TRBD2 (6 bases). The CDR3 is 14 residues long. Per germline, CDR1 SNHLY and CDR2 FYNNEI. Trimming pared 8 bases from V and 6 bases from J, leaving 20 bases between. The CDR3 here is CASRPSGSSGEQYF. CDR3 in DNA: TGTGCCAGCCGCCCTTCAGGGAGTAGCGGCGAGCAGTACTTC.

This clone occurred once. V gene TRBV2 combines with J gene TRBJ2-4, with TRBD1 matching 10 bases. The J segment lost 9 bases and the V segment lost 4 bases, leaving 3 bases of the junction unmatched. Germline V lookup: CDR1 SNHLY, CDR2 FYNNEI. The CDR3 covers 13 residues. The CDR3 DNA follows: TGTGCCAGCAGTGGGGGACAGGGGATCATTCAGTACTTC. This gives the protein CASSGGQGIIQYF.

V gene TRBV7-8 combines with J gene TRBJ1-1; 7 bases fit TRBD1. Germline CDR1 and CDR2: SGHVS and FQNEAQ. This CDR3 spans 14 amino acids. J gave up 5 bases and V 5 bases, and 8 bases lay outside the gene matches. The CDR3, as DNA: TGTGCCAGCAGCGCCACAGGGGTTTGGACTGAAGCTTTCTTT. Encoded protein: CASSATGVWTEAFF.

This chain uses TRBV5-8 with TRBJ1-1; D possibly corresponds to TRBD1 (5 bases). The CDR3 totals 15 residues. V lost 4 bases, J lost 1 base, and 14 bases lay in between. The germline V gene has CDR1 SGHTS and CDR2 YDEGEE. The CDR3 sequence: CASSQSGRKNTEAFF. CDR3 in DNA: TGTGCCAGCAGCCAGTCGGGACGGAAGAACACTGAAGCTTTCTTT.

This clone came up once. This chain joins TRBV5-1 and TRBJ1-1; TRBD1 aligns across 8 bases. The germline gives CDR1 SGHRS, CDR2 YFSETQ. The CDR3 loop spans 15 amino acids. V was clipped by 4 bases and J by 3 bases; unmatched bases: 8. CDR3 DNA sequence: TGCGCCAGCAGCGCACCGGGACAGGAGGACACTGAAGCTTTCTTT. The encoded protein is CASSAPGQEDTEAFF.